This T cell receptor beta chain was recovered during a study of CD8 T cells in Susac syndrome. Findings of the study overall: Acknowledgment was made by the study that its TCR sequencing and HLA analysis involved a relatively small number of individuals.

RNA was extracted with the RNeasy kit, and a quantity of roughly 0.5 to 1 ug was reverse transcribed using random hexamers. TCRdb called the immunoSEQ multiplex PCR reads again in MiXCR, with one record for every CDR3 protein. The table shows 100,000 to 150,000 distinct CDR3 sequences, with roughly 93% occurring only once. The multiple sclerosis control group consisted of treatment-naive patients whose relapsing-remitting disease, which was either stable or active, fulfilled revised McDonald criteria. CD8+ and CD4+ T cells were negatively isolated; TEMRA cells were FACS-enriched. Comments on this clonotype: Its antigen is currently unknown.

The CDR3 runs 15 residues. Trimming left V 5 bases short and J 9 bases short, with 20 bases between. Germline CDR1 reads MNHEY; CDR2 reads SVGAGI. This TCR derives from a human donor with multiple sclerosis. Sequencing used CD8+ T cells from PBMCs. The chain has TRBV6-5 and TRBJ2-1, with D tentatively TRBD1 or TRBD2 (7 bases each). CDR3: CASSAQGGARFEQFF. The CDR3, as DNA: TGTGCCAGCAGTGCCCAGGGGGGGGCTAGGTTTGAGCAGTTCTTC.